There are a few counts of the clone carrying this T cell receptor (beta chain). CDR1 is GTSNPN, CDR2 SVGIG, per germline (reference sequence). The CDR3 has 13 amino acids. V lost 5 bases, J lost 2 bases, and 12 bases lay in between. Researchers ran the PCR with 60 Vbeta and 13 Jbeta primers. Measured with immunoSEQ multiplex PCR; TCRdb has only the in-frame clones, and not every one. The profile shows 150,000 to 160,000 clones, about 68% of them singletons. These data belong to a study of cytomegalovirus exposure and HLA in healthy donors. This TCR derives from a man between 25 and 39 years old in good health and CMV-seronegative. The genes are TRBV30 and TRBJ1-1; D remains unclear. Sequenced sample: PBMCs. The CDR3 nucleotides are TGTGCCTGGGCAGACACCTTCAACACTGAAGCTTTCTTT. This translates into CAWADTFNTEAFF. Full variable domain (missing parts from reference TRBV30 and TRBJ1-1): SQTIHQWPATLVQPVGSPLSLECTVEGTSNPNLYWYRQAAGRGLQLLFYSVGIGQISSEVPQNLSASRPQDRQFILSSKKLLLSDSGFYLCAWADTFNTEAFFGQGTRLTVV.